This entry features one T cell receptor (beta chain) sequence. The source of the sample is a study of blood T cell repertoires in COVID-19. Across the whole study: Sample material is recorded as cDNA or gDNA derived from T cells, B-cell-depleted T cells, or PBMCs.

Original processing methods: Amplifying reference gene primers gave estimates of nucleated cell counts. The protocol was immunoSEQ multiplex PCR, while the TCRdb copy is restricted to in-frame clones and leaves out a portion. V, J and clone size are taken as reported in that table, and D and trimming were inferred from the DNA itself. Among 84,000 or so clones, approximately 85% were seen once, and the ten largest hold about 7.3%. The CDR3 length is 15 residues. Germline CDR1 LGHDT, CDR2 YNNKEL (reference sequence). V dropped 0 bases and J dropped 7 bases, with 10 bases sitting between them. The specimen sequenced was peripheral blood. V and J are TRBV3-1 (or the pseudogene TRBV3-2) and TRBJ1-6; D ambiguous. This TCR derives from a man between 65 and 80 years old with acute or convalescent COVID-19. CDR3 nucleotides: TGTGCCAGCAGCCAAGATACGACACCGAATTCACCCCTCCACTTT. Protein product: CASSQDTTPNSPLHF.